What follows is one TCR beta chain and its context. The data were taken from a study of blood T cell repertoires in COVID-19. Study details: Acute and convalescent COVID-19 samples came from the United States, Italy and Spain. T cells, B-cell-depleted T cells, or PBMCs supplied cDNA or gDNA.

Authors' processing steps: Reference gene primer amplification gave estimated nucleated cell counts. This table comes from immunoSEQ multiplex PCR, and its TCRdb copy is limited to in-frame clones, with some not included. The D gene and trimming were derived from the DNA, and the V and J assignments and clone size from that table. Altogether tens of thousands of clones are present, nearly 85% being singletons, with the ten largest covering 16%. Germline CDR1 is MNHEY and CDR2 is SVGAGI. Trimming stripped 0 bases from V and 4 bases from J, with 9 bases between. The CDR3 contains 14 residues. Sequencing was carried out using peripheral blood. The J gene is TRBJ1-2, the V gene TRBV6-5, with unresolved D. This receptor was obtained from a man aged 40-50 years with acute or convalescent COVID-19. The CDR3 nucleotides are TGTGCCAGCAGTTACTCGAGAGGAGCCTATGGCTACACCTTC. This sequence encodes CASSYSRGAYGYTF.